This T cell receptor beta chain was retrieved from a study of shared clonotypes between healthy human individuals. Findings of the study overall: With a handful of donors compared, 4.5% to 6.5% of naive CD4 clonotypes were shared.

Remarks on this clone: Antigen: not known.

The protocol was immunoSEQ multiplex PCR, while the TCRdb copy is restricted to in-frame clones and leaves out a portion. Of millions of clones listed, over 85% are singletons. A split of CD4+ cells into CD45RA+ naive and CD45RA-negative memory subsets was performed. Trimming left V 4 bases short and J 2 bases short, with 5 bases between. Germline V gene lookup returns CDR1 MDHEN and CDR2 SYDVKM. There are 13 residues in the CDR3. The origin of this receptor is a man aged 18 to 29 in good health. The specimen sequenced was naive CD4+ T cells sorted from blood. Described subset: CD45RA+ positively selected. This chain joins TRBV28 and TRBJ2-2, with D uncertain. The CDR3 is CASSSINTGELFF. DNA for the CDR3: TGTGCCAGCAGTTCTATAAACACCGGGGAGCTGTTTTTT. Complete variable domain (other parts from reference TRBV28 and TRBJ2-2): DVKVTQSSRYLVKRTGEKVFLECVQDMDHENMFWYRQDPGLGLRLIYFSYDVKMKEKGDIPEGYSVSREKKERFSLILESASTNQTSMYLCASSSINTGELFFGEGSRLTVL.